One sample yielded the 32 T cell receptor beta chains listed below, sequenced in a study of response to subunit inactivated influenza vaccine. TCRdb passed the RT-PCR reads through MiXCR, listing each CDR3 protein once. The table lists roughly 790,000 distinct CDR3 sequences, 21% of them singletons, with roughly 10% in the top ten. Sequencing was performed on PBMCs from blood, taken more than 4 days after vaccination. All receptors derive from a man aged 45-65 years who received an inactivated influenza vaccine.

The V call is TRBV5-1, the J call TRBJ2-1, with TRBD2 identical over 8 bases. The V segment lost 3 bases and the J segment 1 base; nucleotides outside the gene matches: 6. This CDR3 spans 16 amino acids. CDR1 is SGHRS and CDR2 is YFSETQ in the germline V gene. The CDR3 loop is CASSWSGSGSYNEQFF. CDR3 nucleotides: TGCGCCAGCAGCTGGAGCGGGAGCGGATCCTACAATGAGCAGTTCTTC.

This rearrangement joins TRBV5-1 to TRBJ2-1, with D possibly TRBD2 on 6 matching bases. The CDR3 has 15 residues. Germline lookup yields CDR1 SGHRS and CDR2 YFSETQ. V lost 0 bases and J lost 3, with 10 bases in between. The CDR3 sequence: CASSLEGGIYNEQFF. Written as DNA, the CDR3 is TGCGCCAGCAGCTTGGAAGGAGGGATCTACAATGAGCAGTTCTTC.

This clonotype was observed a few times. V usage is TRBV30 and J usage is TRBJ2-3; TRBD1 might be the D (6 bases). The germline gives CDR1 GTSNPN, CDR2 SVGIG (reference sequence). The CDR3 extends over 14 amino acids. The V end lost 0 bases, the J end lost 5 bases, and 12 bases lay between the germline ends. CDR3 residues: CAWSVLGAGDTQYF. CDR3 in DNA: TGTGCCTGGAGTGTGTTGGGGGCGGGAGATACGCAGTATTTT.

This chain connects TRBV7-2 to TRBJ2-7, with 9 bases matching TRBD2. V shed 4 bases, J shed 2 bases, and the junction held 3 bases outside the gene matches. Germline-derived CDR1 and CDR2 are SGHTA and FQGNSA. The CDR3 loop spans 14 amino acids. The CDR3 sequence is CASSSIAGAYEQYF. The DNA for the CDR3 is TGTGCCAGCAGCTCTATAGCGGGAGCCTACGAGCAGTACTTC.

At least ten counts were recorded for this clonotype. The CDR3 coding sequence is TGTGCCAGCAGTTACGATTGGAAGTCCTATAATTCACCCCTCCACTTT. Translation: CASSYDWKSYNSPLHF. The chain recombines TRBV6-5 with TRBJ1-6, with unresolved D. This CDR3 comprises 16 residues. The germline V gene has CDR1 MNHEY and CDR2 SVGAGI. V was clipped by 2 bases and J by 1 base, with 9 bases between them.

This clonotype turned up a few times. The chain carries TRBV2 and TRBJ2-2, with D possibly TRBD2 on 5 matching bases. The CDR3 length is 14 residues. From germline, CDR1 is SNHLY and CDR2 FYNNEI. V was cut by 9 bases and J by 0 bases, with 11 bases left in between. The DNA for the CDR3 is TGTGCCAGTAAGATGCGGGCGAACACCGGGGAGCTGTTTTTT. This codes for CASKMRANTGELFF.

V and J are TRBV7-2 and TRBJ2-3, with D possibly being TRBD2 (5 bases). Per the germline V gene, CDR1 is SGHTA and CDR2 is FQGNSA. Trimming removed 2 bases at V and 0 bases at J, with 12 bases between. CDR3 length equals 16 residues. The DNA for the CDR3 is TGTGCCAGCAGCTTAAACCCTAGCCGAAGCACAGATACGCAGTATTTT. Translating it yields CASSLNPSRSTDTQYF.

This clonotype was detected a few times. This sequence joins TRBV5-1 and TRBJ1-5; 7 bases agree with TRBD1. Per germline, CDR1 SGHRS and CDR2 YFSETQ. After removal of 1 base from V and 5 bases from J, the junction contained 3 bases not matched to a gene. This CDR3 is 14 amino acids long. DNA of the CDR3: TGCGCCAGCAGCTTGACAGGGGCTGATCAGCCCCAGCATTTT. Translated: CASSLTGADQPQHF.

The sample holds many counts of this clonotype. The gene calls are TRBV4-1 and TRBJ2-3; no firm D call. The germline V gene encodes CDR1 MGHRA and CDR2 YSYEKL. The ends were cut back, 0 bases at V and 11 bases at J, with 9 bases in the middle. The CDR3 runs to 12 residues. In DNA form, the CDR3 reads TGCGCCAGCAGCCAAGACCAGAGAATGCAGTATTTT. It specifies CASSQDQRMQYF.

At least ten counts were recorded for this clonotype. V and J are TRBV28 and TRBJ2-2; tentatively, D is TRBD1 (6 bases). Trimming left V 7 bases short and J 0 bases short, with 27 bases between. The CDR3 is 20 amino acids. The germline V gene has CDR1 MDHEN and CDR2 SYDVKM. DNA for the CDR3: TGTGCCAGCACCTTATCCGGGACAACGGACGCCACAACGAACACCGGGGAGCTGTTTTTT. Translating gives CASTLSGTTDATTNTGELFF.

The CDR3 bases are TGTGCCAGCAGTCAGTCAATAGACTTCGAGCAGTACTTC. Protein sequence: CASSQSIDFEQYF. V and J are TRBV6-2 or TRBV6-3 and TRBJ2-7; D unresolved. The germline V gene encodes CDR1 MNHEY and CDR2 SVGEGT. This CDR3 region has 13 residues. The V gene lost 5 bases and the J gene lost 6 bases, with 14 bases spanning the gap.

V usage is TRBV12-3 or TRBV12-4 and J usage is TRBJ2-2; TRBD1 aligns across 8 bases. J gave up 2 bases and V 4 bases, and 6 bases lay outside the gene matches. The CDR3 length is 16 residues. DNA for the CDR3: TGTGCCAGCAGTTCTAGGACAGGGCCAAACACCGGGGAGCTGTTTTTT. It codes for CASSSRTGPNTGELFF.

This chain connects TRBV9 to TRBJ2-2; D is unclear. V was shortened by 0 bases and J by 1 base, with 7 bases between the two germline ends. From germline, CDR1 is SGDLS and CDR2 YYNGEE. CDR3 size: 15 residues. This CDR3 reads CASSVDVRNTGELFF. Written as DNA, the CDR3 is TGTGCCAGCAGCGTAGACGTTAGGAACACCGGGGAGCTGTTTTTT.

The genes are TRBV5-1 and TRBJ2-7; D might be TRBD1 or TRBD2, each matching 5 bases. Deletions cut 1 base from V and 3 bases from J, with 11 bases between. The CDR3 totals 14 residues. CDR1 is SGHRS, CDR2 YFSETQ, per germline. CDR3 sequence reads: CASSLSGTLYEQYF. CDR3 coding DNA: TGCGCCAGCAGCTTGAGTGGGACCCTCTACGAGCAGTACTTC.

This clonotype was detected only a few times. The chain is built from TRBV20-1 and TRBJ2-1, with 14 bases lining up with TRBD2. In germline, CDR1 is DFQATT, CDR2 SNEGSKA (reference sequence). V was clipped by 3 bases and J by 2 bases; unmatched bases: 15. This CDR3 spans 20 amino acids. Here the CDR3 DNA reads TGCAGTGCTAGGGGAGTAAGACTAGCGGGGGGGTCCAAGACCTACAATGAGCAGTTCTTC. Translation: CSARGVRLAGGSKTYNEQFF.

The chain combines TRBV30 with TRBJ2-2; TRBD1 matches at 9 bases. Germline loops: CDR1 GTSNPN, CDR2 SVGIG (reference sequence). This CDR3 region has 16 residues. Losses at the gene ends were 4 bases for V and 2 bases for J; bases not matched to a gene: 8. The CDR3 nucleotides are TGTGCCTGGACAAAACGGACAGGGGTTAACACCGGGGAGCTGTTTTTT. Its translation: CAWTKRTGVNTGELFF.

This clonotype has more than one count but fewer than ten. The V and J genes are TRBV7-9 and TRBJ1-2; TRBD1 might be the D (6 bases). The V gene's germline CDR1 is SEHNR and CDR2 FQNEAQ (reference sequence). The CDR3 is 15 residues long. Trimming removed 5 bases from V and 1 base from J, with 14 bases in between. The CDR3 sequence is CASSPTGGSNYGYTF. The DNA for the CDR3 is TGTGCCAGCAGCCCGACAGGAGGAAGTAACTATGGCTACACCTTC. Supplemented by reference TRBV7-9 and TRBJ1-2, the full variable domain reads DTGVSQNPRHKITKRGQNVTFRCDPISEHNRLYWYRQTLGQGPEFLTYFQNEAQLEKSRLLSDRFSAERPKGSFSTLEIQRTEQGDSAMYLCASSPTGGSNYGYTFGSGTRLTVV.

This clonotype has only a few counts. The chain recombines TRBV7-8 with TRBJ2-7; 7 bases line up with TRBD1. Germline loops: CDR1 SGHVS, CDR2 FQNEAQ. CDR3 size: 13 residues. With 5 bases clipped from V and 2 bases from J, the junction kept 3 bases outside the gene matches. The CDR3 sequence: CASSHGQAYEQYF. CDR3 coding DNA: TGTGCCAGCAGCCATGGACAGGCCTACGAGCAGTACTTC. The variable domain in full, completed from reference TRBV7-8 and TRBJ2-7, reads GAGVSQSPRYKVAKRGQDVALRCDPISGHVSLFWYQQALGQGPEFLTYFQNEAQLDKSGLPSDRFFAERPEGSVSTLKIQRTQQEDSAVYLCASSHGQAYEQYFGPGTRLTVT.

V usage is TRBV7-2 and J usage is TRBJ2-3, with 8 bases lining up with TRBD2. There are 15 residues in the CDR3. V was pared by 1 base and J by 6 bases, with 6 bases of the junction left unmatched. Germline V gives CDR1 SGHTA, CDR2 FQGNSA. DNA of the CDR3: TGTGCCAGCAGCTTAGGTAGCGGGGAATACGATACGCAGTATTTT. This encodes CASSLGSGEYDTQYF. Together with reference TRBV7-2 and TRBJ2-3, the CDR3 gives the full variable domain: GAGVSQSPSNKVTEKGKDVELRCDPISGHTALYWYRQSLGQGLEFLIYFQGNSAPDKSGLPSDRFSAERTGGSVSTLTIQRTQQEDSAVYLCASSLGSGEYDTQYFGPGTRLTVL.

The gene calls are TRBV7-2 and TRBJ2-2; no reliable D call. The CDR3 has 16 residues. Trimming shortened V by 2 bases and J by 4 bases, and 14 bases separated the two germline ends. Germline V gene sequence: CDR1 SGHTA, CDR2 FQGNSA. The CDR3 bases are TGTGCCAGCAGCTTATTGGCCCTCGGAATCACCGGGGAGCTGTTTTTT. The encoded protein is CASSLLALGITGELFF. Supplemented by reference TRBV7-2 and TRBJ2-2, the full variable domain reads GAGVSQSPSNKVTEKGKDVELRCDPISGHTALYWYRQSLGQGLEFLIYFQGNSAPDKSGLPSDRFSAERTGGSVSTLTIQRTQQEDSAVYLCASSLLALGITGELFFGEGSRLTVL.

This clonotype was recorded many times. This chain uses TRBV7-9 with TRBJ2-5; 9 nucleotides align to TRBD1. The CDR3 loop spans 12 amino acids. Germline lookup yields CDR1 SEHNR and CDR2 FQNEAQ (reference sequence). With 5 bases clipped from V and 7 bases from J, the junction kept 2 bases outside the gene matches. The CDR3: CASSLGQGTQYF. CDR3 bases: TGTGCCAGCAGCCTGGGACAGGGGACCCAGTACTTC.

This clonotype has more than one count but fewer than ten. This chain uses TRBV5-5 with TRBJ1-5; D perhaps matches TRBD1 (5 bases). V lost 1 base, J lost 4 bases, and 12 bases lay in between. The CDR3 runs to 15 residues. Germline CDR1 and CDR2: SGHKS and YYEKEE (reference sequence). The CDR3 coding sequence is TGTGCCAGCAGCTTGTCAGGGACCCAGAATCAGCCCCAGCATTTT. Amino acids: CASSLSGTQNQPQHF.

This clonotype was detected only a few times. The chain combines TRBV12-3 or TRBV12-4 with TRBJ2-1, with 9 bases fitting TRBD1. V gave up 5 bases and J gave up 6 bases; unmatched junction bases: 11. The CDR3 runs to 16 residues. The CDR3, as DNA: TGTGCCAGCAGTGTGATGTTGGGACAGGGAAGCAATGAGCAGTTCTTC. This encodes CASSVMLGQGSNEQFF.

V is TRBV11-1 and J is TRBJ2-7, with TRBD1 identical over 10 bases. This CDR3 has 19 residues. CDR1 is SGHAT and CDR2 is FQDESV in the germline V gene (reference sequence). V shed 4 bases and J 2 bases; nucleotides not matched to a gene: 17. The CDR3 DNA follows: TGTGCCAGCAGCTCGACAGGGGGCCCCCTACGGGGGGGCACCTACGAGCAGTACTTC. Protein sequence: CASSSTGGPLRGGTYEQYF. Filled out from reference TRBV11-1 and TRBJ2-7, the complete variable domain reads EAEVAQSPRYKITEKSQAVAFWCDPISGHATLYWYRQILGQGPELLVQFQDESVVDDSQLPKDRFSAERLKGVDSTLKIQPAELGDSAMYLCASSSTGGPLRGGTYEQYFGPGTRLTVT.

V and J are TRBV12-3 or TRBV12-4 and TRBJ2-1; TRBD2 aligns across 15 bases. V lost 3 bases to trimming and J lost 8 bases; unmatched junction nucleotides: 5. This CDR3 comprises 16 residues. CDR3 region: CASSFGTSGGLDEQFF. CDR3 DNA: TGTGCCAGCAGTTTCGGGACTAGCGGGGGGTTGGATGAGCAGTTCTTC.

This clonotype showed up just a few times. The chain combines TRBV12-3 or TRBV12-4 with TRBJ2-1, with D perhaps given as TRBD1 or TRBD2 (6 bases each). The CDR3 covers 15 residues. Trimming pared 3 bases from V and 3 bases from J, leaving 12 bases between. This CDR3 reads CASSLRGDRYNEQFF. The DNA for the CDR3 is TGTGCCAGCAGTTTGAGGGGGGACCGCTACAATGAGCAGTTCTTC.

The gene calls are TRBV7-2 and TRBJ1-3, with D uncertain. Trimming took 3 bases from V and 4 from J, leaving 10 bases between them. The CDR3 totals 14 residues. The V gene's germline CDR1 is SGHTA and CDR2 FQGNSA. This CDR3 reads CASSLAISGNTIYF. In DNA form, the CDR3 reads TGTGCCAGCAGCTTGGCTATCTCCGGAAACACCATATATTTT.

The table lists this clonotype with a few counts. This chain links TRBV15 with TRBJ2-3; D is undetermined. This CDR3 comprises 15 residues. Germline CDR1 LNHNV, CDR2 YYDKDF (reference sequence). V lost 0 bases, J lost 0 bases, and 7 bases lay in between. CDR3 sequence: CATSRDRLSTDTQYF. The DNA for the CDR3 is TGTGCCACCAGCAGAGATCGACTGAGCACAGATACGCAGTATTTT.

The chain is built from TRBV2 and TRBJ1-6, with 7 bases aligning to TRBD1. The germline V gene has CDR1 SNHLY and CDR2 FYNNEI. The CDR3 runs to 15 residues. With V trimmed by 6 bases and J by 4 bases, 6 bases remained unmatched. The CDR3, as DNA: TGTGCCAGCAGCCCTGGGGGACAGTATAATTCACCCCTCCACTTT. It specifies CASSPGGQYNSPLHF.

V and J are TRBV4-1 and TRBJ2-3, with D hard to call. This CDR3 region has 15 residues. The germline V and J ends were trimmed by 0 bases and 4 bases, with 11 bases remaining between them. The germline V gene encodes CDR1 MGHRA and CDR2 YSYEKL. The CDR3: CASSQEALRPDTQYF. The DNA of the CDR3 is TGCGCCAGCAGCCAAGAGGCCCTCCGGCCAGATACGCAGTATTTT.

V and J are TRBV5-1 and TRBJ2-4, with a possible D match to TRBD1 (7 bases). Germline CDR1 reads SGHRS; CDR2 reads YFSETQ. V was shortened by 4 bases and J by 7 bases, with 15 bases between the two germline ends. The CDR3 sequence is 14 residues long. The CDR3 spells CASSTSTGRNIQYF. The CDR3, as DNA: TGCGCCAGCAGCACGTCGACAGGGAGGAACATTCAGTACTTC. Using reference TRBV5-1 and TRBJ2-4 for the parts outside the CDR3, the full variable domain is KAGVTQTPRYLIKTRGQQVTLSCSPISGHRSVSWYQQTPGQGLQFLFEYFSETQRNKGNFPGRFSGRQFSNSRSEMNVSTLELGDSALYLCASSTSTGRNIQYFGAGTRLSVL.

The chain couples TRBV6-5 to TRBJ2-5; 10 bases fit TRBD1. The J segment lost 4 bases and the V segment lost 1 base, leaving 6 bases of the junction unmatched. The V gene's germline CDR1 is MNHEY and CDR2 SVGAGI. The CDR3 consists of 16 residues. The CDR3 sequence is CASSYFGDRGGETQYF. The CDR3, as DNA: TGTGCCAGCAGTTACTTTGGGGACAGGGGCGGAGAGACCCAGTACTTC.